Listed here are 20 T cell receptor beta chains from one sample, sequenced in a study of blood T cell repertoires in COVID-19. The method was immunoSEQ multiplex PCR; TCRdb's version includes in-frame clones alone and lacks a portion of them. The repertoire holds approximately 63,000 clones, with around nine tenths as singletons. The sequencing input was peripheral blood. The receptors shown here come from an elderly woman with active COVID-19.

This clone was seen a handful of times. The chain uses TRBV10-3 and TRBJ1-6; TRBD1 aligns across 9 bases. The CDR3 extends over 14 amino acids. Germline lookup yields CDR1 ENHRY and CDR2 SYGVKD. Trimming removed 6 bases from V and 7 bases from J; junction bases left unmatched: 4. The CDR3 here is CAIRGQGGNSPLHF. DNA of the CDR3: TGTGCCATCAGGGGACAGGGAGGCAATTCACCCCTCCACTTT.

This clone has just a few counts. The chain carries TRBV4-1 and TRBJ2-7; TRBD2 matches at 9 bases. CDR1 is MGHRA and CDR2 is YSYEKL in the germline V gene. V gave up 3 bases and J gave up 0 bases; unmatched junction bases: 18. The CDR3 runs to 20 residues. CDR3 nucleotide sequence: TGCGCCAGCAGCCAGGGGCTTAGCGGGGGCCGCCGAAAGAGCTCCTACGAGCAGTACTTC. This translates into CASSQGLSGGRRKSSYEQYF.

This clone has more than one count but fewer than ten. DNA of the CDR3: TGTGCCAGCAGCCCCTGGGGACTAGGGGAGACCCAGTACTTC. The encoded protein is CASSPWGLGETQYF. V usage is TRBV9 and J usage is TRBJ2-5; 8 bases line up with TRBD2. V gave up 4 bases and J gave up 5 bases; unmatched junction bases: 7. This CDR3 spans 14 amino acids. Per germline, CDR1 SGDLS and CDR2 YYNGEE.

A single count supports this clone. Other DNA sequences in this sample translate to the same CDR3. V usage is TRBV7-2 and J usage is TRBJ2-5, with 7 bases matching TRBD2. Per the germline V gene, CDR1 is SGHTA and CDR2 is FQGNSA. The CDR3 runs to 15 residues. After removal of 3 bases from V and 1 base from J, the junction contained 5 bases not matched to a gene. The CDR3 sequence: CASSFQRGGQETQYF. CDR3 nucleotide sequence: TGTGCCAGCAGCTTTCAGCGGGGCGGCCAAGAGACCCAGTACTTC.

The gene calls are TRBV9 and TRBJ2-3; TRBD1 matches 10 bases. The length of the CDR3 is 15 residues. Losses at the gene ends were 4 bases for V and 6 bases for J; bases not matched to a gene: 8. Germline CDR1 and CDR2: SGDLS and YYNGEE. The CDR3 nucleotides are TGTGCCAGCAGCTTTGGACAGGGGGGTACGGATACGCAGTATTTT. It is translated as CASSFGQGGTDTQYF.

This clone was picked up a small number of times. The chain employs TRBV18 and TRBJ1-2; 9 bases align to TRBD1. Germline V gene lookup returns CDR1 KGHSH and CDR2 LQKENI. CDR3 length equals 15 residues. The V segment lost 2 bases and the J segment 7 bases; nucleotides outside the gene matches: 8. The CDR3 bases are TGTGCCAGCTCACCAACTCCCGGGACAGGGAGTGGCTACACCTTC. Translation: CASSPTPGTGSGYTF.

This CDR3 reads CASSSTSGGGETQYF. In nucleotides, the CDR3 is TGTGCCAGCAGCTCAACTAGCGGGGGGGGAGAGACCCAGTACTTC. The J gene is TRBJ2-5, the V gene TRBV7-2, with TRBD2 matching 13 bases. Germline-derived CDR1 and CDR2 are SGHTA and FQGNSA. The CDR3 extends over 15 amino acids. Unmatched junction bases numbered 3, after V lost 4 bases and J lost 4 bases.

The V call is TRBV5-1, the J call TRBJ1-2; perhaps TRBD1 as D (5 bases). CDR3 length equals 13 residues. Trimming took 3 bases from V and 4 from J, leaving 10 bases between them. The germline CDR1 and CDR2 sequences are SGHRS and YFSETQ. The CDR3 sequence: CASSSDNSYGYTF. The CDR3 DNA is TGCGCCAGCAGCTCGGACAATAGCTATGGCTACACCTTC. Together with reference TRBV5-1 and TRBJ1-2, the CDR3 gives the full variable domain: KAGVTQTPRYLIKTRGQQVTLSCSPISGHRSVSWYQQTPGQGLQFLFEYFSETQRNKGNFPGRFSGRQFSNSRSEMNVSTLELGDSALYLCASSSDNSYGYTFGSGTRLTVV.

The V gene is TRBV4-1, the J gene TRBJ2-7; 8 bases align to TRBD1. The germline V gene has CDR1 MGHRA and CDR2 YSYEKL. The trim removed 0 bases at V and 4 bases at J, leaving 8 bases unmatched. The CDR3 extends over 16 amino acids. CDR3 amino acids: CASSQDSRTGSYEQYF. DNA for the CDR3: TGCGCCAGCAGCCAAGATTCACGGACAGGGAGTTACGAGCAGTACTTC.

The chain links TRBV19 to TRBJ2-3; D call uncertain. This CDR3 contains 13 residues. Germline loops: CDR1 LNHDA, CDR2 SQIVND (reference sequence). The germline V and J ends were trimmed by 3 bases and 1 base, with 5 bases remaining between them. The CDR3: CASSIRGTDTQYF. The CDR3 DNA follows: TGTGCCAGTAGTATTCGAGGCACAGATACGCAGTATTTT.

The chain has TRBV4-1 and TRBJ2-1; 11 bases match TRBD2. With 5 bases clipped from V and 8 bases from J, the junction kept 8 bases outside the gene matches. CDR3 size: 15 residues. Germline V gives CDR1 MGHRA, CDR2 YSYEKL. CDR3 loop: CASSSTSGVIYEQFF. In DNA form, the CDR3 reads TGCGCCAGCAGCTCGACTAGCGGGGTGATATATGAGCAGTTCTTC.

The chain joins TRBV6-6 to TRBJ2-3, with TRBD2 identical over 7 bases. The germline V gene encodes CDR1 MNHNY and CDR2 SVGAGI (reference sequence). The V segment lost 8 bases and the J segment 1 base; nucleotides outside the gene matches: 3. This CDR3 contains 13 residues. The CDR3, as DNA: TGTGCCAGCCGACTAGCTGGCACAGATACGCAGTATTTT. It codes for CASRLAGTDTQYF.

The V gene is TRBV28, the J gene TRBJ2-1; D uncertain. Trimming shortened V by 6 bases and J by 8 bases, and 5 bases separated the two germline ends. Germline lookup yields CDR1 MDHEN and CDR2 SYDVKM. The CDR3 is 10 amino acids. CDR3 DNA: TGTGCCAGCAGCAACTATGAGCAGTTCTTC. Translating it yields CASSNYEQFF.

CDR3 loop: CAIVGGGAGDTQYF. The CDR3 nucleotides read TGTGCCATCGTGGGCGGGGGGGCCGGAGATACGCAGTATTTT. The V gene is TRBV10-3, the J gene TRBJ2-3, with TRBD2 matching 9 bases. The CDR3 length is 14 residues. Unmatched junction bases numbered 8, after V lost 8 bases and J lost 5 bases. CDR1 and CDR2 from the germline V gene are ENHRY and SYGVKD.

The CDR3 here is CASSVGTSGYTDTQYF. CDR3 nucleotide sequence: TGTGCCAGCAGCGTAGGGACTAGCGGCTACACAGATACGCAGTATTTT. This chain connects TRBV9 to TRBJ2-3; the match to TRBD2 covers 10 bases. There are 16 residues in the CDR3. The J segment lost 2 bases and the V segment lost 0 bases, leaving 3 bases of the junction unmatched. Germline lookup yields CDR1 SGDLS and CDR2 YYNGEE.

The CDR3 DNA reads TGTGCCAGCAGCCCAAACAGGTCACCCTCCTACGAGCAGTACTTC. Translated, it gives CASSPNRSPSYEQYF. V is TRBV9 and J is TRBJ2-7, with D perhaps matching TRBD1 (5 bases). In germline, CDR1 is SGDLS, CDR2 YYNGEE. The length of the CDR3 is 15 residues. V lost 4 bases and J lost 0, with 14 bases in between.

The V call is TRBV10-2, the J call TRBJ2-1; 13 nucleotides align to TRBD2. This CDR3 has 17 residues. Germline-derived CDR1 and CDR2 are WSHSY and SAAADI. Losses at the gene ends were 4 bases for V and 5 bases for J; bases not matched to a gene: 8. The CDR3 bases are TGCGCCAGCAGTGGGAGGGGACTAGCGGGACCTCACAATGAGCAGTTCTTC. Translation gives CASSGRGLAGPHNEQFF.

The V and J genes are TRBV24-1 and TRBJ1-4, with D uncertain. Germline CDR1 and CDR2: KGHDR and SFDVKD. Trimming shortened V by 5 bases and J by 1 base, and 7 bases separated the two germline ends. The CDR3 loop spans 14 amino acids. CDR3 nucleotide sequence: TGTGCCACCAGTGCCCGGGGAACTAATGAAAAACTGTTTTTT. Its protein is CATSARGTNEKLFF.

This clone was detected once. This chain joins TRBV19 and TRBJ1-1; 10 bases are shared with TRBD1. Germline V gene lookup returns CDR1 LNHDA and CDR2 SQIVND (reference sequence). The CDR3 contains 14 residues. The junction had 9 bases not matched to a gene; V was cut back by 5 bases and J by 9 bases. CDR3 sequence (DNA): TGTGCCAGTAGTTCTCTGGGACAGGGGAAAAAAGCTTTCTTT. Amino acid sequence: CASSSLGQGKKAFF.

CDR3 in DNA: TGTGCCAGCAGCCGCGGGGGGGATCTTTACAATGAGCAGTTCTTC. Translating gives CASSRGGDLYNEQFF. The V gene is TRBV11-2, the J gene TRBJ2-1; 9 nucleotides match TRBD2. The CDR3 runs 15 residues. CDR1 SGHAT and CDR2 FQNNGV come from the germline V gene. V was clipped by 5 bases and J by 4 bases; unmatched bases: 6. Full variable domain (rest looked up from reference TRBV11-2 and TRBJ2-1): EAGVAQSPRYKIIEKRQSVAFWCNPISGHATLYWYQQILGQGPKLLIQFQNNGVVDDSQLPKDRFSAERLKGVDSTLKIQPAKLEDSAVYLCASSRGGDLYNEQFFGPGTRLTVL.